This TCR beta chain was observed in a study of T cells in tuberculosis. V dropped 8 bases and J dropped 5; count of bases not matched to a gene: 2. Germline CDR1 LNHDA, CDR2 SQIVND (reference sequence). The CDR3 has 12 residues. After thawing and overnight rest, PBMC were stained with GMM-loaded CD1B tetramer, viability dye and anti-CD3 for sorting. The CD1B tetramers carried C32 glucose monomycolate purified from Rhodococcus equi. Tetramer-negative cells, about 94,000 per donor, were also sorted. Assay used: immunoSEQ multiplex PCR; TCRdb lists only in-frame clones, some missing. The data hold more than 70,000 clones, with roughly 91% observed a single time.

Input material: CD1b-GMM tetramer-negative cells sorted from PBMCs. The sequence was collected from an adult woman with latent tuberculosis. V and J are TRBV19 and TRBJ2-2, with 7 bases aligning to TRBD2. CDR3 sequence reads: CASQGGTGELFF. In DNA, the CDR3 is TGTGCCAGTCAGGGAGGGACCGGGGAGCTGTTTTTT.